This entry features one TCR beta chain sequence. V shed 2 bases, J shed 6 bases, and the junction held 6 bases outside the gene matches. CDR1 SGHVS and CDR2 FQNEAQ come from the germline V gene. This CDR3 comprises 16 residues. Sequencing was performed with immunoSEQ multiplex PCR; in TCRdb, only in-frame clones are kept and a portion is missing. Among 150,000 to 200,000 clones listed, 85% were seen once. The data derive from a study of blood T cell repertoires in COVID-19. The sequence was collected from a human donor with acute or convalescent COVID-19. The donor label of this sample is uncertain. The chain joins TRBV7-8 to TRBJ2-2; TRBD2 matches at 10 bases. The sample consisted of peripheral blood. The CDR3 loop is CASSLRTSGVSGELFF. For the CDR3, the DNA is TGTGCCAGCAGCTTACGTACTAGCGGGGTTTCCGGGGAGCTGTTTTTT.